This T cell receptor beta chain was captured by sequencing in a study of regulatory T cells in long-lasting Graves disease. Background on the study: Antithyroid drugs had been taken under 3 months by newly diagnosed Graves' patients.

Study observations and caveats: Gene preferences differed: TRBV28, TRBJ1-2, TRBJ2-5 in persistent cases.

The CDR3 has 14 residues. With 6 bases removed from V and 0 bases from J, the gap between germline ends came to 8 bases. Germline-derived CDR1 and CDR2 are KGHDR and SFDVKD. This clonotype occurred many times. The antigen is undetermined. Described time point: newly diagnosed GD, antithyroid drugs for less than 3 months. PBMC-extracted RNA yielded the TCR library. Recruitment took place at an endocrinology department in Xi'an, China. Sequencing libraries for TCR beta were prepared with iRepertoire HTBI primers and Arm-PCR of CDR3 regions. In the original analysis: Sequenced samples collectively carried approximately 58 TRBV and approximately 15 TRBJ segments. MiXCR, run by TCRdb on the multiplex PCR reads, gives a single entry per CDR3 protein. TCRdb, not the original authors, processed these V and J calls. The sample lists 300,000 to 400,000 distinct CDR3 sequences, 15% occurring once.

Sample: peripheral blood mononuclear cells (PBMCs), taken at new diagnosis, from a patient treated with antithyroid drugs. This clonotype was sampled from a female donor with Graves disease. The V gene is TRBV24-1, the J gene TRBJ1-3; no firm D call. The CDR3 DNA sequence: TGTGCCACCAGTACTAAGTGCTCTGGAAACACCATATATTTT. This translates into CATSTKCSGNTIYF.